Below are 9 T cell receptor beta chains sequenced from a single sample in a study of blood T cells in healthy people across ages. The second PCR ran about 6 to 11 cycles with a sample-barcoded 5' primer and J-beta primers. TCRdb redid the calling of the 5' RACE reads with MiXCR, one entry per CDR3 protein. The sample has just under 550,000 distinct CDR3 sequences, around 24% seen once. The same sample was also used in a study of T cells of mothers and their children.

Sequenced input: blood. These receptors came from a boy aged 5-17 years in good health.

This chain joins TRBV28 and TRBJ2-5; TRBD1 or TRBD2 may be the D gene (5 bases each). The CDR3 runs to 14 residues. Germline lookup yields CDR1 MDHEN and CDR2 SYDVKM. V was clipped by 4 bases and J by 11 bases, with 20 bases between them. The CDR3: CASSSGPFGGEQYF. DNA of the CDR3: TGTGCCAGCAGTTCGGGCCCCTTTGGGGGTGAGCAGTACTTC.

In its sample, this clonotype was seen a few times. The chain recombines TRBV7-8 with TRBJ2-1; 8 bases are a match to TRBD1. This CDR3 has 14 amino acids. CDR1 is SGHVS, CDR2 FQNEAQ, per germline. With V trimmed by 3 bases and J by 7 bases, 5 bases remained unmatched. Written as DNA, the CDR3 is TGTGCCAGCAGCTTCCAGGGGGCGCGGAATGAGCAGTTCTTC. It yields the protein CASSFQGARNEQFF.

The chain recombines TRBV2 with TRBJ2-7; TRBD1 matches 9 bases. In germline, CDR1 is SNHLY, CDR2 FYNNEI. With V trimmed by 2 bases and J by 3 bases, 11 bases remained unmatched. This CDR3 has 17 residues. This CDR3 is CASSERAARTGDYEQYF. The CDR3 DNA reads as TGTGCCAGCAGTGAAAGGGCGGCCCGGACAGGGGACTACGAGCAGTACTTC.

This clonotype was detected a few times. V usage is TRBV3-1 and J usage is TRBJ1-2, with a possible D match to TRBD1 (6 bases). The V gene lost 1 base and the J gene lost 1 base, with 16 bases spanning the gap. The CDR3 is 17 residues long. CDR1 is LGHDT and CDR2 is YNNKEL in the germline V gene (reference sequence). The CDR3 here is CASSQVAGGRRNYGYTF. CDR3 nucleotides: TGTGCCAGCAGCCAAGTCGCCGGGGGCCGTCGTAACTATGGCTACACCTTC.

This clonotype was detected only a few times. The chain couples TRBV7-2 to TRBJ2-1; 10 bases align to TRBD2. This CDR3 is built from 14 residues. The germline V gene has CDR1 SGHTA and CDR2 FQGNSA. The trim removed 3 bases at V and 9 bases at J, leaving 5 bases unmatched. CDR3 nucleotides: TGTGCCAGCAGCTTGGCTAGCGGGAGTCGTGAGCAGTTCTTC. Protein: CASSLASGSREQFF.

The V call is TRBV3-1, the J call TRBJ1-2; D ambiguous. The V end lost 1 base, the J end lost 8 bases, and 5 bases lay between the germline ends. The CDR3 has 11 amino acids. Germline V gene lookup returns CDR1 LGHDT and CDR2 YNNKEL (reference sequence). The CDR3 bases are TGTGCCAGCAGCCAAGCTCGAGGCTACACCTTC. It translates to CASSQARGYTF.

The CDR3, as DNA: TGTGCCAGTAGTATTTCGACGGCCTACAATGAGCAGTTCTTC. As protein: CASSISTAYNEQFF. The chain is built from TRBV19 and TRBJ2-1; no reliable D call. Trimming cost V 3 bases and J 2 bases, with 8 bases left between them. Germline-derived CDR1 and CDR2 are LNHDA and SQIVND (reference sequence). This CDR3 is 14 amino acids long.

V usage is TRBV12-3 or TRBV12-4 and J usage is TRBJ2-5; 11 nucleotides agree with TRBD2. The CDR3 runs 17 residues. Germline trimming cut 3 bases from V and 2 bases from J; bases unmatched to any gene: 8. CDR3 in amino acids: CASSFRMLAGGQETQYF. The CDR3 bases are TGTGCCAGCAGTTTTAGGATGCTAGCGGGAGGACAAGAGACCCAGTACTTC.

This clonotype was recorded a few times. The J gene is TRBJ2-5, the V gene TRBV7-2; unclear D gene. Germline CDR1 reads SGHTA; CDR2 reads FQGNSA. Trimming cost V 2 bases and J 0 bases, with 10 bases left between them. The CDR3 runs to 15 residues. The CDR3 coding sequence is TGTGCCAGCAGCTTAATACCCGAGTACCAAGAGACCCAGTACTTC. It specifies CASSLIPEYQETQYF.